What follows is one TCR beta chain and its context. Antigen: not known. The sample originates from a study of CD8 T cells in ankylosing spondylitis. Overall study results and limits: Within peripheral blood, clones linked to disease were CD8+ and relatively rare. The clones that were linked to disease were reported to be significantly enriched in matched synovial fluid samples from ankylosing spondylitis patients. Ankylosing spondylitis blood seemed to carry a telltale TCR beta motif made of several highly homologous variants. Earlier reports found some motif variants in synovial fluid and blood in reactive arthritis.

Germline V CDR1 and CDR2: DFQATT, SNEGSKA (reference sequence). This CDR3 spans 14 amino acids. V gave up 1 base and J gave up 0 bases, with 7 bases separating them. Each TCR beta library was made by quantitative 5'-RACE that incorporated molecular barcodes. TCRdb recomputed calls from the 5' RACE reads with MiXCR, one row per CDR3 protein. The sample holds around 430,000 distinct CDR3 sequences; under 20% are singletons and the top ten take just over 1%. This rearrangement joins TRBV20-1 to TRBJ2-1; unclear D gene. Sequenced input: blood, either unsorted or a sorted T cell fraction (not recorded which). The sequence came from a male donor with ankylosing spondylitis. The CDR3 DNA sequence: TGCAGTGCTAGAGTTCGGGTCTCCTACAATGAGCAGTTCTTC. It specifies CSARVRVSYNEQFF.